This TCR beta chain originates from a study of cytomegalovirus exposure and HLA in healthy donors. Primers: 60 Vbeta forward and 13 Jbeta reverse. Only in-frame clones appear in the TCRdb table, and some are missing; sequencing was by immunoSEQ multiplex PCR. The sample has over 150,000 clones, about three quarters seen once. The germline CDR1 and CDR2 sequences are MNHEY and SMNVEV (reference sequence). The CDR3 spans 14 residues. V shed 5 bases and J 2 bases; nucleotides not matched to a gene: 6. This clone was seen only once. The sequenced sample consisted of PBMCs. The chain has TRBV27 and TRBJ2-7, with TRBD1 matching over 7 bases. The source is a woman in her twenties or thirties in good health and CMV-seronegative. The CDR3 region has the DNA TGTGCCAGCAGTACCGGGACAGAGCCCTACGAGCAGTACTTC. This encodes CASSTGTEPYEQYF.